This T cell receptor (beta chain) stems from a study of T-cell reconstitution after alpha-beta-depleted transplantation in children. The library targeted TCRbeta and was prepared with unique molecular identifiers. TCRdb re-called the PCR reads with MiXCR, one entry per CDR3 protein. Of about 58,000 distinct CDR3 sequences detected, 40% to 45% appear once; the ten largest clones hold 98%. Notes on the study in general: The study reportedly traced alpha-beta T cells about two months after transplant to several hundred expanded graft clones.

This clonotype showed up just a few times. Its antigen is unknown. The V end lost 5 bases, the J end lost 8 bases, and 9 bases lay between the germline ends. The CDR3 is made up of 12 amino acids. The sequence derives from a male patient aged 5 to 17 who had a stem cell transplant for acute lymphoblastic leukemia, so the T cells may come from the graft donor. The rearrangement links TRBV12-3 or TRBV12-4 to TRBJ1-4; D remains ambiguous. The material sequenced was PBMCs, mostly from graft donor cells, taken 360 days after TCRalphabeta/CD19-depleted stem cell transplant. The CDR3 coding sequence is TGTGCCAGCAGTCCTTTGGGGGAAAAACTGTTTTTT. Amino acids: CASSPLGEKLFF.